This T cell receptor beta chain was profiled in a study of blood T cell repertoires in COVID-19. Study information: Spain, Italy and the United States supplied samples that represented acute and convalescent COVID-19. T cells, B-cell-depleted T cells, or PBMCs supplied cDNA or gDNA.

Methods used by the authors: Amplification of reference gene primers provided the estimated nucleated cell counts. The method was immunoSEQ multiplex PCR; TCRdb's version includes in-frame clones alone and lacks a portion of them. Clonal size and the V and J genes are those of that table, whereas D and trimming came from the DNA. Among about 200,000 clones listed, about four fifths were seen once. The CDR3 has 16 amino acids. The J segment lost 0 bases and the V segment lost 2 bases, leaving 6 bases of the junction unmatched. CDR1 and CDR2 from the germline V gene are LGHDT and YNNKEL (reference sequence). This clone has a handful of counts.

The sample taken for sequencing was peripheral blood. The chain joins TRBV3-1 (or the pseudogene TRBV3-2) to TRBJ2-7, with 8 bases lining up with TRBD2. The TCR was taken from a man in his 60s with acute or convalescent COVID-19. CDR3 DNA sequence: TGTGCCAGCAGCCAACAAAGCGGGGGTGGCTCCTACGAGCAGTACTTC. It specifies CASSQQSGGGSYEQYF.